This T cell receptor beta chain was recovered during a study of graft-versus-host responses after intestinal transplantation. Overall study context: Recipients received multivisceral, liver-intestinal, or isolated intestinal transplants. Every recipient underwent anti-thymocyte globulin induction, then tacrolimus and steroids for roughly 3 years. General observations from the study: GvH clones appeared in recipient marrow, some first in ileum or blood.

About this clone: No antigen is known for it.

The protocol was immunoSEQ multiplex PCR, while the TCRdb copy is restricted to in-frame clones and leaves out a portion. This sample has about 90,000 clones, with about 91% found just once. Germline-derived CDR1 and CDR2 are SGHTA and FQGNSA. V lost 6 bases and J lost 0; bases outside the gene matches: 8. The CDR3 consists of 17 residues. The rearrangement uses TRBV7-2 and TRBJ2-1, with 10 bases lining up with TRBD1. The origin of this receptor is a human donor who received an intestinal transplant. Sequences were derived from unstimulated CD8+ T cells sorted from spleen or lymph node cells, sampled before intestinal transplant. The chain's CDR3 is CASRPGQGFGSYNEQFF. The CDR3 DNA reads TGTGCCAGCAGACCGGGACAGGGGTTTGGCTCCTACAATGAGCAGTTCTTC.